This TCR beta chain came from a study of cytomegalovirus exposure and HLA in healthy donors. Vbeta (60) and Jbeta (13) primers were used in the PCR. Generated by immunoSEQ multiplex PCR, the TCRdb table keeps only in-frame clones and is missing some. The table lists 200,000 to 250,000 clones, 70% to 80% of them singletons, with roughly 3% in the top ten. The CDR3 runs to 15 residues. The V gene lost 1 base and the J gene lost 4 bases, with 12 bases spanning the gap. Germline CDR1 MGHDK, CDR2 SYGVNS. Source material: PBMCs. The gene calls are TRBV25-1 and TRBJ2-3, with D tentatively TRBD1 (7 bases). This sequence was found in a woman aged 25-40 years in good health and CMV-seronegative. As DNA, the CDR3 is TGTGCCAGCAGTGAATTCGGAGGGGGCGCAGATACGCAGTATTTT. This translates into CASSEFGGGADTQYF.